The clone carrying this T cell receptor beta chain was seen more than once but under ten times. Its antigen remains unknown. CDR1 and CDR2 (germline): LNHDA, SQIVND (reference sequence). V shed 4 bases and J 2 bases; nucleotides not matched to a gene: 4. This CDR3 contains 15 residues. The data belong to a study of T cells in Graves' hyperthyroidism and ophthalmopathy. Researchers took RNA transcripts and amplified the TCR beta CDR3 regions from them. HTBI primers drove first-round RT-PCR of the TCR CDR3. TCRdb independently ran MiXCR on the multiplex PCR reads; one entry per CDR3 protein. The sample gives 600,000 or so distinct CDR3 sequences, just over 45% of which show up once; 8% to 8.5% is in the top ten. Hyperthyroidism patients were newly diagnosed, had disease duration under 2 months, and were aged 18 to 65 years. Those patients with uncontrolled infection, other autoimmune disease, pregnancy or lactation were excluded. Diagnoses were made from clinical symptoms, serum measures (thyroxine and TRAb), thyroid ultrasound and orbital computed tomography.

General study points: Ophthalmopathy was model-predicted a median approximately six months pre-onset.

This sequence was found in a woman between 18 and 29 years old with Graves' hyperthyroidism. The V and J genes are TRBV19 and TRBJ1-4, with TRBD1 matching 7 bases. Specimen: peripheral blood or thyroid tissue (not recorded which). CDR3 residues: CASSNWDSTNEKLFF. The CDR3 DNA reads TGTGCCAGTAGTAACTGGGACAGCACTAATGAAAAACTGTTTTTT. Using reference TRBV19 and TRBJ1-4 for the parts outside the CDR3, the full variable domain is DGGITQSPKYLFRKEGQNVTLSCEQNLNHDAMYWYRQDPGQGLRLIYYSQIVNDFQKGDIAEGYSVSREKKESFPLTVTSAQKNPTAFYLCASSNWDSTNEKLFFGSGTQLSVL.